The rows below give T cell receptor beta chains drawn from one sample of a study of T cells after posttransplantation cyclophosphamide. Sequenced by immunoSEQ multiplex PCR; TCRdb stores in-frame clones only, minus some. In the table there are 6,000 to 7,500 clones, over 65% of which are singletons. Material: PBMCs, obtained after allogeneic stem cell transplant with posttransplant cyclophosphamide. The origin of the receptors is a female patient aged 50 to 60 who received an allogeneic stem cell transplant from a related donor, was CMV-positive, and had no GVHD. Part of the T cell pool may stem from the graft donor. Both conserved end residues are part of each CDR3. Each record gives: clone size, D gene, V gene, J gene, CDR3 DNA, CDR3 protein. The D gene is left open where the match is weak. The listing skips clone size in some rows; elsewhere it reads once, few, many or a size class.

>NA|NA|TRBV19|TRBJ1-1
TGTGCCAGTAAAATCAGGGAGAACACTGAAGCTTTCTTT
CASKIRENTEAFF
>NA|TRBD1|TRBV6-1|TRBJ2-7
TGTGCCAGCAGTGACAGGGGGTTCTACGAGCAGTACTTC
CASSDRGFYEQYF
>NA|NA|TRBV7-3|TRBJ2-7
TGTGCCAGCAGCTTAAAGGAACAGGACGACTACGAGCAGTACTTC
CASSLKEQDDYEQYF
>NA|TRBD2|TRBV2|TRBJ2-1
TGTGCAGCTGATAGCGGGAGCTTCCTCTACAATGAGCAGTTCTTC
CAADSGSFLYNEQFF
>NA|NA|TRBV25-1|TRBJ2-3
TGTGCCAGCAGTGAATCAGATTACACAGATACGCAGTATTTT
CASSESDYTDTQYF
>NA|NA|TRBV5-1|TRBJ1-1
TGCGCCAGCAGCCTAGACAGCGGGGGCCTTACTGAAGCTTTCTTT
CASSLDSGGLTEAFF
>NA|TRBD1|TRBV30|TRBJ1-4
TGTGCCTGGAGTGGACAGGGTACTAATGAAAAACTGTTTTTT
CAWSGQGTNEKLFF
>NA|TRBD2|TRBV5-4|TRBJ2-5
TGTGCCAGCAGCTTGGCGGGGGGGGGCGAGACCCAGTACTTC
CASSLAGGGETQYF
>NA|NA|TRBV28|TRBJ2-2
TGTGCCAGCATAGGCGGGGACACCGGGGAGCTGTTTTTT
CASIGGDTGELFF
>NA|TRBD1|TRBV5-1|TRBJ2-3
TGCGCCAGCAGCTTGAGGGGGCCCACAGATACGCAGTATTTT
CASSLRGPTDTQYF
>NA|TRBD1|TRBV4-1|TRBJ2-2
TGCGCCAGCAGCCAGACACCACAGGGGTCCTACACCGGGGAGCTGTTTTTT
CASSQTPQGSYTGELFF
>NA|NA|TRBV6-1|TRBJ1-2
TGTGCCAGCAGTGACGACAGAACCCTCTATGGCTACACCTTC
CASSDDRTLYGYTF
>NA|NA|TRBV27|TRBJ1-1
TGTGCCAGCAGGCTGAGGCCAAACACTGAAGCTTTCTTT
CASRLRPNTEAFF
>few|NA|TRBV29-1|TRBJ2-2
TGCAGCGGCACCTCGGGGTCCGGGGAGCTGTTTTTT
CSGTSGSGELFF
>NA|TRBD2|TRBV4-1|TRBJ2-2
TGCGCCAGCAGCCAAGATCACCCCTCTAGCGGCCTGGACCCCCGGGAGCTGTTTTTT
CASSQDHPSSGLDPRELFF
>NA|NA|TRBV4-1|TRBJ1-3
TGCGCCAGCAGCCAAGTAGCAGGGCTCGGAAACACCATATATTTT
CASSQVAGLGNTIYF
>NA|NA|TRBV15|TRBJ2-6
TGTGCCACCAGCATCCACCAGGCCTCTGGGGCCAACGTCCTGACTTTC
CATSIHQASGANVLTF
>NA|TRBD1|TRBV5-1|TRBJ2-6
TGCGCCAGCAGCTCCACAGGGGCTGGGGCCAACGTCCTGACTTTC
CASSSTGAGANVLTF
>NA|TRBD2|TRBV7-7|TRBJ2-1
TGTGCCAGCAGCTTAGGCCTAGCGGGGGGCGCCAATGAGCAGTTCTTC
CASSLGLAGGANEQFF
>NA|TRBD1|TRBV4-1|TRBJ2-1
TGCGCCAGCAGCGGGACAGACAATGAGCAGTTCTTC
CASSGTDNEQFF
>NA|NA|TRBV19|TRBJ2-1
TGTGCCAGTAGCCCTGGGGCGAATGAGCAGTTCTTC
CASSPGANEQFF
>NA|TRBD1|TRBV2|TRBJ1-6
TGTGCCAGCATTGCCGGGACAGCCAATTCCCCCCTCCACTTT
CASIAGTANSPLHF
>NA|TRBD2|TRBV6-6|TRBJ2-1
TGTGCCAGCAACCTAGCGGGAGTATCCTACAATGAGCAGTTCTTC
CASNLAGVSYNEQFF
>few|TRBD2|TRBV5-1|TRBJ2-1
TGCGCCAGCAGCCCGGCGGGGACTAGCGGGACCACCTTCTACAATGAGCAGTTCTTC
CASSPAGTSGTTFYNEQFF
>once|NA|TRBV28|TRBJ1-2
TGTGCCAGCAGTTTACGGGGGAACTATGGCTACACCTTC
CASSLRGNYGYTF
>NA|TRBD2|TRBV7-9|TRBJ2-2
TGTGCCAGCAGCTTAGGAATAGCGGGAGAGGCCGGGGAGCTGTTTTTT
CASSLGIAGEAGELFF
>once|NA|TRBV11-3|TRBJ2-3
TGTGCCAGCAGCTTAGGCGCAGATACGCAGTATTTT
CASSLGADTQYF